In this sample, the clone carrying this TCR beta chain turned up many times. The CDR3 has 15 residues. Between the trimmed V and J ends, which lost 3 bases and 1 base, there was a span of 10 bases. The V gene's germline CDR1 is LNHNV and CDR2 YYDKDF (reference sequence). This entry comes from a study of patients with pleural tuberculosis. TCRdb re-called the reads with MiXCR, one entry per CDR3 protein. The table has about 29,000 distinct CDR3 sequences, over 15% seen once. This receptor was obtained from a human donor with pleural tuberculosis. The chain combines TRBV15 with TRBJ1-3, with a tentative D call TRBD1 (6 bases). The source material was peripheral blood. The CDR3 here is CATSRQGSSGNTIYF. CDR3 in DNA: TGTGCCACCAGCAGGCAGGGGTCGTCTGGAAACACCATATATTTT.